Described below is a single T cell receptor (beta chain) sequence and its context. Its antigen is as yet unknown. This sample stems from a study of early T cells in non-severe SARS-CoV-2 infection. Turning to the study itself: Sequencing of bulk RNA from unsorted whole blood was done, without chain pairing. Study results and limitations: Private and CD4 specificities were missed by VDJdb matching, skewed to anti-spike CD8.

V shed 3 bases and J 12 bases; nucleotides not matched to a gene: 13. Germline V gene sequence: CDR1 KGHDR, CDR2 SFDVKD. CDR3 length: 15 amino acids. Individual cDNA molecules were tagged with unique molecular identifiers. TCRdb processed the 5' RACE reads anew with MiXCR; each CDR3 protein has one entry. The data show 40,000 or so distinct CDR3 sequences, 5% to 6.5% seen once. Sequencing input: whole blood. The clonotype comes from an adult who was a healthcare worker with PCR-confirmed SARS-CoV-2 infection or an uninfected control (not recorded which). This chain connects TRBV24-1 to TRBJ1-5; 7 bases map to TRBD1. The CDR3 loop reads CATSDPKGPGQFQHF. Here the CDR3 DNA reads TGTGCCACCAGTGATCCGAAGGGACCGGGACAGTTCCAGCATTTT.